A selection of T cell receptor beta chains follows, all from one sample in a study of CD8 T cells in Susac syndrome. One entry per CDR3 protein results from TCRdb running MiXCR on the immunoSEQ multiplex PCR reads. This sample carries about 300,000 distinct CDR3 sequences, roughly 85% of them seen once, and the ten largest clones take approximately 0.2%. The specimen sequenced was CD8+ T cells from PBMCs. These TCRs come from a human donor with multiple sclerosis. Both conserved end residues are part of each CDR3. D genes are given only for firm matches. For some rows the clone size is stated as once, few or many, or as a class when expanded; others skip it.

V	J	length	size	D	DNA	CDR3
TRBV7-2	TRBJ2-6	18	NA	NA	TGTGCCAGCAGCTCGGGACACCGTCTCTACTCTGGGGCCAACGTCCTGACTTTC	CASSSGHRLYSGANVLTF
TRBV7-6	TRBJ2-1	14	NA	TRBD2	TGTGCCAGCAGCTCTCCTAGCGGGATGCATGAGCAGTTCTTC	CASSSPSGMHEQFF
TRBV7-9	TRBJ2-7	17	NA	NA	TGTGCCAGCAGCTTAGGTGCAGGGGCGGGAAGGTTACACGAGCAGTACTTC	CASSLGAGAGRLHEQYF
TRBV20-1	TRBJ1-2	15	NA	TRBD1	TGCAGTGCTAGGGGACGACAGGGGCTATCGGATGGCTACACCTTC	CSARGRQGLSDGYTF
TRBV27	TRBJ2-7	15	NA	TRBD2	TGTGCCAGCAGTCCCGGGCTCACGACTAGCGGGGAGCAGTACTTC	CASSPGLTTSGEQYF
TRBV4-3	TRBJ2-1	18	NA	NA	TGCGCCAGCAGCCAAGAAAGAATAGGGAGCATAGCCTACAATGAGCAGTTCTTC	CASSQERIGSIAYNEQFF
TRBV28	TRBJ2-7	13	once	NA	TGTGCCACACTCGGGGTGCTTCCCTACGAGCAGTACTTC	CATLGVLPYEQYF
TRBV19	TRBJ2-7	15	NA	TRBD2	TGTGCCAGTCGGTCATCCAGCGGGACCCCCTACGAGCAGTACTTC	CASRSSSGTPYEQYF
TRBV15	TRBJ2-7	16	NA	NA	TGTGCCACCAGCACCCGGATGAGCACAGGGTTTTACGAGCAGTACTTC	CATSTRMSTGFYEQYF
TRBV6-5	TRBJ1-2	13	NA	NA	TGTGCCAGCAGTTATCAGGGTAACTATGGCTACACCTTC	CASSYQGNYGYTF
TRBV4-3	TRBJ2-3	15	NA	NA	TGCGCCAGCAGCCAAGACACTCGGGTGGCAGATACGCAGTATTTT	CASSQDTRVADTQYF
TRBV2	TRBJ2-7	16	NA	TRBD2	TGTGCCAGCAGTCTATCAATAACTAGCGGGAGTTACGAGCAGTACTTC	CASSLSITSGSYEQYF
TRBV13	TRBJ1-5	15	NA	NA	TGTGCCAGCAGCTCATCCGGGGCCCAGAATCAGCCCCAGCATTTT	CASSSSGAQNQPQHF
TRBV28	TRBJ1-5	16	NA	TRBD1	TGTGTCAGCAGTTTTCTTGTGGGACAGGGGAACCAGCCCCAGCATTTT	CVSSFLVGQGNQPQHF
TRBV27	TRBJ1-2	15	NA	NA	TGTGCCAGCAGTCCTACACTCCCCAGCTACTATGGCTACACCTTC	CASSPTLPSYYGYTF
TRBV19	TRBJ1-4	15	few	NA	TGTGCCAGTAACTCCAGGGCGGCGAGCCCCGAAAAACTGTTTTTT	CASNSRAASPEKLFF
TRBV28	TRBJ2-7	14	NA	NA	TGTGCCACCCGGGGGACAGTGATACGTTACGAGCAGTACTTC	CATRGTVIRYEQYF
TRBV12-3/TRBV12-4	TRBJ2-3	14	once	TRBD2	TGTGCCAGCAGGACTAGCGGGGAACCAGATACGCAGTATTTT	CASRTSGEPDTQYF
TRBV5-1	TRBJ2-7	13	NA	NA	TGCGCCAGCAGCTTTACCGGGACGCACGAGCAGTACTTC	CASSFTGTHEQYF
TRBV11-3	TRBJ2-1	14	NA	TRBD1	TGTGCCAGCAGCGAACGGGGACAGTCTAATGAGCAGTTCTTC	CASSERGQSNEQFF
TRBV2	TRBJ2-7	14	once	NA	TGTGCCAGCAGTGAAAGGCAGGGCATCTACGAGCAGTACTTC	CASSERQGIYEQYF
TRBV9	TRBJ2-3	17	NA	NA	TGTGCCAGCAGCTCAAACCCGGTCAGGGGCCCCACGGATACGCAGTATTTT	CASSSNPVRGPTDTQYF
TRBV7-3	TRBJ1-1	12	few	NA	TGTGCCTCCAGGACAGAGAACACTGAAGCTTTCTTT	CASRTENTEAFF
TRBV20-1	TRBJ2-1	15	NA	TRBD1	TGCAGTGCTAGGGTTACAGGGGGCATCTACAATGAGCAGTTCTTC	CSARVTGGIYNEQFF
TRBV28	TRBJ2-3	15	NA	NA	TGTGCCAGCAGCGAAGGTCGGGACCTCACAGATACGCAGTATTTT	CASSEGRDLTDTQYF
TRBV3-1	TRBJ2-1	17	NA	TRBD2	TGTGCCAGCAGCCACGGACTAGCGGGAGGGTCCTACAATGAGCAGTTCTTC	CASSHGLAGGSYNEQFF
TRBV7-9	TRBJ2-4	17	NA	NA	TGTGCCAGCAGCCCCACCGCCCCGGGACTGGCCAAAAACATTCAGTACTTC	CASSPTAPGLAKNIQYF
TRBV10-3	TRBJ2-7	15	NA	TRBD2	TGTGCCATCAGTGACCCCGGGACTAGTCTCTACGAGCAGTACTTC	CAISDPGTSLYEQYF
TRBV18	TRBJ2-1	18	NA	TRBD1	TGTGCCAGCTCCCTCCCAGGCGACAGGGGATCTAACTACAATGAGCAGTTCTTC	CASSLPGDRGSNYNEQFF
TRBV24-1	TRBJ1-1	12	NA	NA	TGTGCCACCAGGGGAATGAACACTGAAGCTTTCTTT	CATRGMNTEAFF
TRBV4-3	TRBJ1-2	13	NA	NA	TGCGCCAGCAGCCAAGATTTCGGCAGGGGCTACACCTTC	CASSQDFGRGYTF
TRBV27	TRBJ1-1	13	few	NA	TGTGCCAGCAGTTTTGGCATGAACACTGAAGCTTTCTTT	CASSFGMNTEAFF
TRBV6-2/TRBV6-3	TRBJ2-1	14	NA	NA	TGTGCCAGGGGGAGTTGGGGCTCCTACAATGAGCAGTTCTTC	CARGSWGSYNEQFF
TRBV28	TRBJ2-1	16	NA	TRBD2	TGTGCCAGCAGCCGGACTAGCGGGAGCTCCTACAATGAGCAGTTCTTC	CASSRTSGSSYNEQFF
TRBV15	TRBJ1-6	16	NA	NA	TGTGCCACCAGCAGAGATCGGCAGAGCTATAATTCACCCCTCCACTTT	CATSRDRQSYNSPLHF
TRBV6-1	TRBJ2-7	17	NA	TRBD1	TGTGCCAGCAGCCCTGCTCGATGGACAGGGTCGACTTACGAGCAGTACTTC	CASSPARWTGSTYEQYF
TRBV20-1	TRBJ2-1	17	once	NA	TGCAGTGCTAGAGACGTAAATGGGGGAATAGGGTACAATGAGCAGTTCTTC	CSARDVNGGIGYNEQFF
TRBV3-1	TRBJ2-7	15	NA	TRBD2	TGTGCCAGCAGCCCTCGCCCGAGCGGGGACTACGAGCAGTACTTC	CASSPRPSGDYEQYF
TRBV27	TRBJ2-7	15	NA	TRBD2	TGTGCCAGCAGTTTAGGTACAGCGGGAGGGAACGAGCAGTACTTC	CASSLGTAGGNEQYF
TRBV20-1	TRBJ2-6	15	NA	NA	TGCAGTGCTATATTAGGGAGCTCTGGGGCCAACGTCCTGACTTTC	CSAILGSSGANVLTF
TRBV5-1	TRBJ2-5	14	NA	NA	TGCGCCAGCAGCTTGGATGCGACAGCGGACACCCAGTACTTC	CASSLDATADTQYF
TRBV12-3/TRBV12-4	TRBJ1-4	18	NA	NA	TGTGCCAGCAGTTATGGATTTTGGGAGTGGGGATGGAATGAAAAACTGTTTTTT	CASSYGFWEWGWNEKLFF
TRBV13	TRBJ2-7	14	NA	NA	TGTGCCAGCAGCCCACGACAGGATACCTACGAGCAGTACTTC	CASSPRQDTYEQYF